This T cell receptor beta chain was sequenced in a study of cytomegalovirus exposure and HLA in healthy donors. Study findings and constraints: Most TCRs appeared rarely, but some public TCRs recurred in many donors.

PCR involved 60 Vbeta and 13 Jbeta primers. The protocol was immunoSEQ multiplex PCR, while the TCRdb copy is restricted to in-frame clones and leaves out a portion. Among about 130,000 clones listed, about 79% were seen once. With V trimmed by 4 bases and J by 6 bases, 5 bases remained unmatched. This CDR3 has 15 residues. The germline V gene encodes CDR1 MGHRA and CDR2 YSYEKL. Concerning this clone itself: What it binds is not known.

V usage is TRBV4-1 and J usage is TRBJ2-2, with 10 nucleotides matching TRBD2. The sample comprised PBMCs. This clonotype was sampled from a woman aged 18-29 years in good health and CMV-seropositive. Here the CDR3 reads CASSLTSGDAGELFF. The CDR3 nucleotides are TGCGCCAGCAGCCTTACTAGCGGGGATGCCGGGGAGCTGTTTTTT.